The clone carrying this TCR beta chain has just a few counts. Antigen specificity is unknown. Using a J-beta primer mix together with a sample-barcoded 5' primer, a second PCR was run for roughly 7 to 12 cycles. Through a template-switch adaptor with 12 random nucleotides, each cDNA molecule received a tag. TCRdb itself ran the 5' RACE reads through MiXCR, one entry per CDR3 protein. In the table there are 1.5 million or so distinct CDR3 sequences, 40% to 50% of which are singletons. The data derive from a study of blood T cells in healthy people across ages. Turning to the study itself: Per two T cells, template switching captured roughly one barcoded beta molecule.

Points from the study as a whole: TCR beta diversity was tightly associated with the proportion of naive T cells.

There were healthy Caucasian individuals from Russia, aged roughly 6 to 100, serving as donors. This CDR3 is 15 amino acids long. Germline assignment: CDR1 MNHNS and CDR2 SASEGT. The J gene is TRBJ2-5, the V gene TRBV6-1; TRBD2 matches at 10 bases. Sequencing was performed on blood. This receptor was taken from a woman aged 18-29 years in good health. CDR3 coding DNA: TGTTCCCTTACTTGGACTAGCGGAGCCCAAGAGACCCAGTACTTC. Its protein product is CSLTWTSGAQETQYF.